The rows below give T cell receptor beta chains drawn from one sample of a study of metastatic and nonmetastatic thyroid tumors. TCRdb re-called the PCR reads via MiXCR. The sample has 30,000 to 40,000 clones; 20% to 25% are singletons. Sequenced input: tumor tissue. The source of these receptors is a male donor with papillary thyroid cancer or a benign thyroid nodule (not recorded which). Some clones in this sample may be carry-over from other donors' samples. The CDR3 runs from the conserved cysteine through the conserved F or W. Fields, in order: D gene, V gene, clone size, J gene, CDR3 DNA, CDR3 protein. A D gene is named only where the DNA matches it firmly. A row's size may be missing; if present it is once, few, many or a size class.

TRBD2	TRBV6-2/TRBV6-3	few	TRBJ2-7	TGTGCCAGCAGTTACTTCTCCGGACTAGCGGATACAGGCGAGCAGTACTTC	CASSYFSGLADTGEQYF
TRBD1	TRBV6-6	many	TRBJ1-1	TGTGCCAGCAGTTACCAGACAGGGGGCGCGGCTGAAGCTTTCTTT	CASSYQTGGAAEAFF
.	TRBV5-1	many	TRBJ2-3	TGCGCCAGCAGCTGGACGGGTAAAGGCACAGATACGCAGTATTTT	CASSWTGKGTDTQYF
.	TRBV6-1	many	TRBJ2-6	TGTGCCAGCAGTCATTCTGGGGCCAACGTCCTGACTTTC	CASSHSGANVLTF
.	TRBV11-2	.	TRBJ2-7	TGTGCCAGCAGGAGAGGTACTATCGAGTACTTC	CASRRGTIEYF
TRBD1	TRBV5-1	.	TRBJ2-7	TGCGCCAGCAGCCGTGGTGGACAGGGGGTAGCCTACGAGCAGTACTTC	CASSRGGQGVAYEQYF
TRBD1	TRBV6-2/TRBV6-3	many	TRBJ2-3	TGTGCCAGCAGTCAACAGGGGCGTGCTACAGATACGCAGTATTTT	CASSQQGRATDTQYF
TRBD1	TRBV27	.	TRBJ1-5	TGTGCCAGCAGTTCCACCAGGTTAAAGGACAGGGTCGAGGATCAGCCCCAGCATTTT	CASSSTRLKDRVEDQPQHF
.	TRBV7-2	medium-sized	TRBJ2-1	TGTGCCAGCAGCTTAATAGGGGGTGGCGGGCGGAGCAATGAGCAGTTCTTC	CASSLIGGGGRSNEQFF
TRBD2	TRBV20-1	.	TRBJ2-3	TGCAGTGCTAAAGATACCCGGACTAGCGTGACCACAGATACGCAGTATTTT	CSAKDTRTSVTTDTQYF
.	TRBV3-1	many	TRBJ2-3	TGTGCCAGCAGCCAAGCCATTGCCAAGGCAGATACGCAGTATTTT	CASSQAIAKADTQYF
.	TRBV27	.	TRBJ2-7	TGTGCCAGCAGTTTAGATGGGGCACCCTACGAGCAGTACTTC	CASSLDGAPYEQYF
TRBD2	TRBV20-1	.	TRBJ2-3	TGCAGTGCTAGGGGTGGGATAGCGGGGGAATTCACAGATACGCAGTATTTT	CSARGGIAGEFTDTQYF
.	TRBV20-1	.	TRBJ1-5	TGCAGTGCTAGCGCAGGGCGGGATCAGCCCCAGCATTTT	CSASAGRDQPQHF
TRBD1	TRBV3-1	many	TRBJ2-3	TGTGCCAGCAGCAACCGACAGGGGGATTTGGATACGCAGTATTTT	CASSNRQGDLDTQYF
TRBD1	TRBV2	medium-sized	TRBJ2-7	TGTGCCAGCAGGAAAGACAGGGTCCACGAGCAGTACTTC	CASRKDRVHEQYF
.	TRBV28	many	TRBJ1-2	TGTGCCACCACGACGGGGGTTAGCTATGGCTACACCTTC	CATTTGVSYGYTF
.	TRBV27	.	TRBJ2-1	TGTGCCAGCGGACTCACTCAGCAGTTCTTC	CASGLTQQFF
.	TRBV5-1	many	TRBJ2-7	TGCGCCAGCAGTTTGTCTTGGGGGTACGAGCAGTACTTC	CASSLSWGYEQYF
TRBD1	TRBV6-2/TRBV6-3	many	TRBJ2-1	TGTGCCAGCAGCTACACTCGGGACAGAAACAATGAGCAGTTCTTC	CASSYTRDRNNEQFF
.	TRBV2	many	TRBJ2-1	TGTGCCAGCAGTACGCGAACAAACAGGGCTATAGTTGAGCAGTTCTTC	CASSTRTNRAIVEQFF
TRBD1	TRBV27	medium-sized	TRBJ1-1	TGTGCCAGCAGTTTAGAGGGACAGGGGGCGACTGAAGCTTTCTTT	CASSLEGQGATEAFF
.	TRBV7-8	many	TRBJ2-1	TGTGCCAGCAGCGGGACCAAGCGGGCCTACAATGAGCAGTTCTTC	CASSGTKRAYNEQFF
.	TRBV5-1	many	TRBJ2-1	TGCGCCAGCAGCCACGACACGAGCTCCTACAATGAGCAGTTCTTC	CASSHDTSSYNEQFF
.	TRBV5-4	.	TRBJ1-1	TGTGCCAGCAGCTTGGGCGGGGGGCATAACACTGAAGCTTTCTTT	CASSLGGGHNTEAFF
.	TRBV19	.	TRBJ2-3	TGTGCCAGTAGTCCGCTGGAGAGGTTGAATACGCAGTATTTT	CASSPLERLNTQYF
TRBD2	TRBV3-1	many	TRBJ2-3	TGTGCCAGCAGCCACTGGACTAGCGGGAGTATCCCAGATACGCAGTATTTT	CASSHWTSGSIPDTQYF
.	TRBV20-1	medium-sized	TRBJ2-7	TGCAGTGCTAGAGATTACACCTACGAGCAGTACTTC	CSARDYTYEQYF
.	TRBV29-1	many	TRBJ2-1	TGCAGCGTTTCCGGCCGGGGAAACAATGAGCAGTTCTTC	CSVSGRGNNEQFF
.	TRBV12-3/TRBV12-4	many	TRBJ2-3	TGTGCCAGCAGTTTCAGGGCAGATACGCAGTATTTT	CASSFRADTQYF
TRBD1	TRBV5-1	once	TRBJ1-5	TGCGCCAGCAGTCCCCTTCCCGGACAGGGGGCCCTGGGAGATCAGCCCCAGCATTTT	CASSPLPGQGALGDQPQHF
.	TRBV7-9	medium-sized	TRBJ2-7	TGTGCCAGCAGCTTAGTCCCCGGTTCCTACGAGCAGTACTTC	CASSLVPGSYEQYF
.	TRBV15	many	TRBJ2-7	TGTGCCACCAGCAGAGTAGGTTCCTACGAGCAGTACTTC	CATSRVGSYEQYF
.	TRBV20-1	many	TRBJ2-5	TGCAGTGCTCTTAGGGGGGGAGAGACCCAGTACTTC	CSALRGGETQYF
TRBD2	TRBV11-2	.	TRBJ2-1	TGTGCCAGCAGCTCCCGGACTAGCGGGAGATACAATGAGCAGTTCTTC	CASSSRTSGRYNEQFF
.	TRBV20-1	.	TRBJ2-2	TGCAGTGCTAGAGATCACAAGAACACCGGGGAGCTGTTTTTT	CSARDHKNTGELFF
.	TRBV5-1	.	TRBJ2-3	TGCGCCAGCAGCTTGGAAGGAAGCACAGATACGCAGTATTTT	CASSLEGSTDTQYF
.	TRBV6-2/TRBV6-3	.	TRBJ2-7	TGTGCCAGCAGTTACCCCCCCCCCGGTGCCATTTTCTACGAGCAGTACTTC	CASSYPPPGAIFYEQYF
TRBD2	TRBV5-1	.	TRBJ2-7	TGCGCCAGCAGAGCCACCGGACTAGCGGGAGTACCCTACGAGCAGTACTTC	CASRATGLAGVPYEQYF
.	TRBV7-3	many	TRBJ2-2	TGTGCCAGCAGCTTAGTTGAAGGGACCGGGGAGCTGTTTTTT	CASSLVEGTGELFF